The clone carrying this TCR beta chain was recorded a few times. This table comes from immunoSEQ multiplex PCR, and its TCRdb copy is limited to in-frame clones, with some not included. Here the sample spans roughly 98,000 clones, roughly nine tenths being singletons. The CDR3 is made up of 14 amino acids. In germline, CDR1 is SGHTA, CDR2 FQGNSA. V shed 5 bases and J shed 6 bases, with 16 bases lying between them. These data are taken from a study of T cell responses to AZD1222 COVID-19 vaccine. Here the sequenced sample was peripheral blood, taken on day 0 of AZD1222 vaccination. The chain recombines TRBV7-2 with TRBJ1-1; no definite D call. This sequence was found in an adult in good health. CDR3 region: CASSPSRTWAEAFF. CDR3 DNA sequence: TGTGCCAGCAGCCCGTCACGGACTTGGGCTGAAGCTTTCTTT.